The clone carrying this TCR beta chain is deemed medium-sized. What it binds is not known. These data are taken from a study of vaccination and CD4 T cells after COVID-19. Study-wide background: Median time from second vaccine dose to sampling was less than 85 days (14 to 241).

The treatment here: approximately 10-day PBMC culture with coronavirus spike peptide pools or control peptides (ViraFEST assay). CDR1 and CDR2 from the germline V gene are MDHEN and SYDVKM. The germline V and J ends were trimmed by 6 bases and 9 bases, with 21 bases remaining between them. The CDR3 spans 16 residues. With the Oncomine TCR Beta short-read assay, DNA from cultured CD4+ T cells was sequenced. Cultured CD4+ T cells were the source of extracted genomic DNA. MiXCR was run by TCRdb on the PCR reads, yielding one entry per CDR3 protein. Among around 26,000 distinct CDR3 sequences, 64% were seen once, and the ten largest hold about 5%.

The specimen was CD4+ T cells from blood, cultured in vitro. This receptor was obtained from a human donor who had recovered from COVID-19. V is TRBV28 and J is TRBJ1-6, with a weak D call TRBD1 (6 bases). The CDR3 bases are TGTGCCAGCAGACTACAGGGTCTAAACGGGGGTTCACCCCTCCACTTT. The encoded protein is CASRLQGLNGGSPLHF.